This T cell receptor beta chain stems from a study of T cell responses to AZD1222 COVID-19 vaccine. Germline V gives CDR1 SGHTA, CDR2 FQGNSA. CDR3 size: 15 residues. V lost 4 bases and J lost 0, with 12 bases in between. Some clones are missing from TCRdb's copy, which holds only in-frame ones; the method was immunoSEQ multiplex PCR. Here the sample spans around 210,000 clones, less than 95% being singletons. The sequence was obtained from an adult who received the MenACWY meningococcal vaccine as a control. The chain couples TRBV7-2 to TRBJ1-2, with D maybe TRBD1 (6 bases). The sample in question was peripheral blood, obtained 28 days after the second dose of the MenACWY control vaccine. The CDR3 is CASSSDSISNYGYTF. CDR3 nucleotide sequence: TGTGCCAGCAGCTCGGACAGTATTTCTAACTATGGCTACACCTTC.